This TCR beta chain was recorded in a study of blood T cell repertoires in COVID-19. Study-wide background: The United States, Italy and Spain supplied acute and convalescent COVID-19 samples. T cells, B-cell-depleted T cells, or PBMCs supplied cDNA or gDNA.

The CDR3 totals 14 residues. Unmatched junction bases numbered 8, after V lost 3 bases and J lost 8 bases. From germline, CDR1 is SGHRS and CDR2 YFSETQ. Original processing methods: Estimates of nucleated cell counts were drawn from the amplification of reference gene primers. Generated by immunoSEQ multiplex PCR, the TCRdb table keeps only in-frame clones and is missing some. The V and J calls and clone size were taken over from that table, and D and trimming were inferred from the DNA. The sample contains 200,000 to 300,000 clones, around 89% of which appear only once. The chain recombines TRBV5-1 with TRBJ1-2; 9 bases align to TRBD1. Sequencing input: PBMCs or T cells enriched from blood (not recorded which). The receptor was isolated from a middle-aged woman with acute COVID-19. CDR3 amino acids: CASSWTGEGGGYTF. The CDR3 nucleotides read TGCGCCAGCAGCTGGACAGGGGAAGGCGGCGGCTACACCTTC.